A selection of T cell receptor beta chains follows, all from one sample in a study of T cell repertoires in cytomegalovirus infection. TCRdb ran MiXCR on the reads and lists one entry per CDR3 protein. The sample holds 200,000 to 250,000 distinct CDR3 sequences, approximately 22% seen once. The sequenced sample was CD8+ T cells from PBMCs. These receptors were obtained from a human donor in good health (CMV status not recorded). Some clones in this sample may be carry-over from other donors' samples. Each CDR3 is given with its conserved first and last residue. A D gene is named only where the DNA matches it firmly. Expanded clones get a size class; other rows say once, few or many, or leave the size out.

j_call d_call clone_size v_call cdr3_aa cdr3_nt
TRBJ2-1 NA few TRBV7-9 CASSSRRESSYNEQFF TGTGCCAGCAGCTCCCGACGGGAAAGCTCCTACAATGAGCAGTTCTTC
TRBJ2-1 NA many TRBV12-3/TRBV12-4 CASSQPGQKGYEQFF TGTGCCAGCAGTCAACCGGGACAAAAGGGATATGAGCAGTTCTTC
TRBJ2-1 TRBD1 few TRBV2 CASSDGTGSNEQFF TGTGCCAGCAGTGATGGGACAGGGAGCAATGAGCAGTTCTTC
TRBJ2-7 NA NA TRBV2 CATNGRSSYEQYF TGTGCCACCAACGGACGGAGCTCCTACGAGCAGTACTTC
TRBJ1-6 TRBD1 NA TRBV28 CASSTDRLPFNSPLHF TGTGCCAGCAGCACGGACAGGCTCCCTTTTAATTCACCCCTCCACTTT
TRBJ2-1 TRBD2 NA TRBV5-4 CASSSLAGAQNEQFF TGTGCCAGCAGCTCGCTAGCGGGGGCCCAAAATGAGCAGTTCTTC
TRBJ2-1 TRBD1 NA TRBV6-2/TRBV6-3 CASRRGLNEQFF TGTGCCAGCAGAAGGGGGCTAAATGAGCAGTTCTTC
TRBJ2-1 TRBD1 many TRBV7-2 CASSYLAGQGRDEQFF TGTGCCAGCAGCTACCTGGCGGGACAGGGGAGGGATGAGCAGTTCTTC
TRBJ2-5 TRBD2 many TRBV12-3/TRBV12-4 CASSLGAGGVEETQYF TGTGCCAGCAGTCTCGGAGCGGGGGGGGTAGAAGAGACCCAGTACTTC
TRBJ2-3 NA few TRBV14 CASSPRDWGSGTDTQYF TGTGCCAGCAGCCCTCGAGACTGGGGATCTGGCACAGATACGCAGTATTTT
TRBJ2-7 NA many TRBV6-5 CASSYASFGSSFYEQYF TGTGCCAGCAGTTACGCCTCGTTCGGTAGCTCATTCTACGAGCAGTACTTC
TRBJ2-7 NA many TRBV7-9 CASSLVAGADQYF TGTGCCAGCAGCTTAGTGGCGGGGGCGGATCAGTACTTC
TRBJ1-1 TRBD1 NA TRBV7-9 CASSPGGGHLAFF TGTGCCAGCAGCCCAGGGGGGGGTCATCTGGCTTTCTTT
TRBJ2-1 TRBD2 few TRBV6-6 CASLFRGGQGNEQFF TGTGCCAGCCTCTTCCGGGGGGGCCAGGGCAATGAGCAGTTCTTC
TRBJ2-7 NA many TRBV10-3 CAISGSWDKSSYEQYF TGTGCCATCAGTGGATCCTGGGACAAGAGCTCCTACGAGCAGTACTTC
TRBJ1-1 NA few TRBV7-6 CASSLGRFGNTEAFF TGTGCCAGCAGCCTGGGTCGTTTTGGAAACACTGAAGCTTTCTTT
TRBJ1-5 TRBD1 many TRBV7-8 CASSSDPGQGGNQPQHF TGTGCCAGCAGCTCGGACCCGGGACAGGGTGGCAATCAGCCCCAGCATTTT
TRBJ1-1 NA NA TRBV28 CASSFPLTGKETEAFF TGTGCCAGCAGTTTTCCACTGACAGGCAAGGAGACTGAAGCTTTCTTT
TRBJ2-4 NA few TRBV6-2/TRBV6-3 CASSVLSAKNIQYF TGTGCCAGCAGCGTACTATCGGCCAAAAACATTCAGTACTTC
TRBJ1-2 TRBD1 many TRBV12-3/TRBV12-4 CASSGQGAGGYTF TGTGCCAGCAGCGGACAGGGGGCAGGTGGCTACACCTTC
TRBJ1-5 NA few TRBV3-1 CASSDGSNQPQHF TGTGCCAGCAGCGACGGTAGCAATCAGCCCCAGCATTTT
TRBJ1-2 TRBD1 many TRBV2 CASPGQGFSLETNYGYTF TGTGCCAGCCCTGGACAGGGATTTTCTCTTGAAACTAACTATGGCTACACCTTC
TRBJ1-5 NA few TRBV12-3/TRBV12-4 CASSFMIRVQPQHF TGTGCCAGCAGTTTTATGATCCGGGTTCAGCCCCAGCATTTT
TRBJ1-5 NA NA TRBV5-1 CASSLDRVGQPQHF TGCGCCAGCAGCTTGGACAGGGTGGGTCAGCCCCAGCATTTT
TRBJ2-3 NA NA TRBV5-5 CASSPPATSTDTQYF TGTGCCAGCAGCCCGCCAGCTACTAGCACAGATACGCAGTATTTT
TRBJ1-1 NA few TRBV10-3 CAISESRQANTEAFF TGTGCCATCAGTGAGTCTCGACAGGCGAACACTGAAGCTTTCTTT
TRBJ2-3 TRBD2 NA TRBV27 CASRLGAGGPPDTQYF TGTGCCAGCAGGTTAGGGGCGGGAGGTCCCCCAGATACGCAGTATTTT
TRBJ1-1 NA few TRBV28 CASSTNLNTEAFF TGTGCCAGCAGTACTAACCTGAACACTGAAGCTTTCTTT
TRBJ1-1 NA NA TRBV7-6 CASSLGAGRWGMNTEAFF TGTGCCAGCAGCCTAGGGGCAGGGCGGTGGGGGATGAACACTGAAGCTTTCTTT
TRBJ2-1 NA many TRBV5-6 CASSLVGDEQFF TGTGCCAGCAGCTTGGTCGGGGATGAGCAGTTCTTC
TRBJ2-7 NA NA TRBV6-1 CASSARDGAYEQYF TGTGCCAGCAGTGCTCGGGACGGAGCCTACGAGCAGTACTTC
TRBJ1-1 TRBD1 few TRBV7-2 CASSLGGQEAFF TGTGCCAGCAGCTTAGGGGGACAGGAAGCTTTCTTT
TRBJ1-1 NA many TRBV7-3 CASSLEGPNTEAFF TGTGCCAGCAGCTTAGAAGGCCCGAACACTGAAGCTTTCTTT
TRBJ2-7 TRBD1 few TRBV11-1 CASSPDGTGLNYEQYF TGTGCCAGCAGCCCGGATGGGACAGGGCTAAACTACGAGCAGTACTTC
TRBJ1-1 NA NA TRBV28 CASRPGPEGNTEAFF TGTGCCAGCAGACCCGGGCCAGAGGGGAACACTGAAGCTTTCTTT
TRBJ2-7 NA few TRBV12-3/TRBV12-4 CASSWRDFAYEQYF TGTGCCAGCAGTTGGCGGGACTTTGCCTACGAGCAGTACTTC
TRBJ2-2 NA NA TRBV14 CASTPSGVANTGELFF TGTGCCAGCACCCCATCCGGGGTGGCGAACACCGGGGAGCTGTTTTTT